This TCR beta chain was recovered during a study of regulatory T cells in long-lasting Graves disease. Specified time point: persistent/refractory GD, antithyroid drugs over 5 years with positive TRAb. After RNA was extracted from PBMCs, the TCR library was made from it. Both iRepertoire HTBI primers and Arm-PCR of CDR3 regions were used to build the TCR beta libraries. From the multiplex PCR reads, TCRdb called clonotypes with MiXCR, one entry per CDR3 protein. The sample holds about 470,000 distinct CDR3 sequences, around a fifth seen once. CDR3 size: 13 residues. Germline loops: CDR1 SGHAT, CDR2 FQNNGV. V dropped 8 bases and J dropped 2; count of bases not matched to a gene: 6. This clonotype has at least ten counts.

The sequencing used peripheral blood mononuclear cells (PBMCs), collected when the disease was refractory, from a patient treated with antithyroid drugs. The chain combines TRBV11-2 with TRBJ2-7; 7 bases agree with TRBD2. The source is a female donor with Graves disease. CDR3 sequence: CASGRERPYEQYF. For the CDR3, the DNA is TGTGCCAGCGGGAGGGAGCGACCCTACGAGCAGTACTTC.